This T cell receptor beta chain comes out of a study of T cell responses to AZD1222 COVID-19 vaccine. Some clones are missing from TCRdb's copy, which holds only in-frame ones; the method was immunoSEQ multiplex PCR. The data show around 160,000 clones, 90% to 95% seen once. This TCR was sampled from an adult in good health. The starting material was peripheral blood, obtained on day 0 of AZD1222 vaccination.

The CDR3 spells CASSSAGYEGEKLFF. CDR3 nucleotides: TGTGCCAGCAGCTCCGCAGGGTATGAGGGTGAAAAACTGTTTTTT. The chain combines TRBV5-8 with TRBJ1-4; possibly TRBD1 for D (5 bases). The CDR3 contains 15 residues. Germline V gives CDR1 SGHTS, CDR2 YDEGEE. V lost 3 bases to trimming and J lost 7 bases, with 16 bases between them. The whole variable domain, filled in from reference TRBV5-8 and TRBJ1-4, reads EAGVTQSPTHLIKTRGQQATLRCSPISGHTSVYWYQQALGLGLQFLLWYDEGEERNRGNFPPRFSGRQFPNYSSELNVNALELEDSALYLCASSSAGYEGEKLFFGSGTQLSVL.